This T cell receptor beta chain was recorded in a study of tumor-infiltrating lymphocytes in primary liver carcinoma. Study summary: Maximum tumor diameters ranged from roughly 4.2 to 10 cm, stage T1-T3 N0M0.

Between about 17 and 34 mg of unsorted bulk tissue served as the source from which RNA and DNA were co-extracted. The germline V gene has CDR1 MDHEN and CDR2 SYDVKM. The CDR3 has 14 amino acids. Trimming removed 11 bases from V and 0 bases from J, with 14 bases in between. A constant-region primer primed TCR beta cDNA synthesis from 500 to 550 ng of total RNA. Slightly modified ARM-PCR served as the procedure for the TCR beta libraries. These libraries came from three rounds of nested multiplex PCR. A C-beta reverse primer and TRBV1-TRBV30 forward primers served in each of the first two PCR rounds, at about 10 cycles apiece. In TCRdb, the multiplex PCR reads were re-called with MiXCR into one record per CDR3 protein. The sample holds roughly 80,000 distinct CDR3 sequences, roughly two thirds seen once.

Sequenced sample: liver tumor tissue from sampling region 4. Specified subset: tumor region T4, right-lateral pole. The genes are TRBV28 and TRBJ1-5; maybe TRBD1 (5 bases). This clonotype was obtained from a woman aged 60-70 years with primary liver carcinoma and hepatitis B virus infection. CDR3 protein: CAGRRGRSNQPQHF. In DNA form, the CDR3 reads TGTGCCGGGAGAAGGGGACGTAGCAATCAGCCCCAGCATTTT.